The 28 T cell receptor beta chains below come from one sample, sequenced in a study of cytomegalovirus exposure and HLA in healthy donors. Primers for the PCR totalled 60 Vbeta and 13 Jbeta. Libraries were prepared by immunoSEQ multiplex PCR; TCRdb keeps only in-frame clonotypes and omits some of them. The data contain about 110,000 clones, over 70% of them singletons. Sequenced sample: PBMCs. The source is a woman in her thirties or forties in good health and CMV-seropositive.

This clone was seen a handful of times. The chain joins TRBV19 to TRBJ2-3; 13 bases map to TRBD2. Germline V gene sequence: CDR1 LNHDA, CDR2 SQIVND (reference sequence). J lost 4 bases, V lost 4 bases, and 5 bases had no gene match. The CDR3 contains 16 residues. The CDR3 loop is CASSKLLAGGADTQYF. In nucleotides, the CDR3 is TGTGCCAGTAGTAAATTACTAGCGGGAGGGGCAGATACGCAGTATTTT.

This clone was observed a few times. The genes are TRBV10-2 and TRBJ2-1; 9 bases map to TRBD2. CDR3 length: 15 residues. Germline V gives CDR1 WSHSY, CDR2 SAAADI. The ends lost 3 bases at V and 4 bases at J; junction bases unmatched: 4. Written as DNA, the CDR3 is TGCGCCAGCAGTGAACGTAGCGGGGGTTACAATGAGCAGTTCTTC. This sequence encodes CASSERSGGYNEQFF.

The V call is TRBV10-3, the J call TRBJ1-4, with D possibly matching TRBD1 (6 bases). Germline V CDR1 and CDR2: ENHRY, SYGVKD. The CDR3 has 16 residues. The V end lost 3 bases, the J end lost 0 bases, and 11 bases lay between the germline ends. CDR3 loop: CAISEGGESTNEKLFF. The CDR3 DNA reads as TGTGCCATCAGTGAAGGGGGGGAATCAACTAATGAAAAACTGTTTTTT.

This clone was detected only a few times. The CDR3 is CASSQAMVGGNEKLFF. The CDR3 DNA reads as TGTGCCAGCAGCCAAGCGATGGTGGGAGGAAATGAAAAACTGTTTTTT. The chain carries TRBV4-2 and TRBJ1-4, with D uncertain. Trimming removed 1 base at V and 5 bases at J, with 14 bases between. The CDR3 is 16 amino acids. Germline CDR1 reads LGHNA; CDR2 reads YNFKEQ.

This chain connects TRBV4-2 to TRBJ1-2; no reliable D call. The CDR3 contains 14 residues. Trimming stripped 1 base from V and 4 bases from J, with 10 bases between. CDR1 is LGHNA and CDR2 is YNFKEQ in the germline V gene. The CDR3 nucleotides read TGTGCCAGCAGCCAAGCAGATTGGGCCTATGGCTACACCTTC. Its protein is CASSQADWAYGYTF.

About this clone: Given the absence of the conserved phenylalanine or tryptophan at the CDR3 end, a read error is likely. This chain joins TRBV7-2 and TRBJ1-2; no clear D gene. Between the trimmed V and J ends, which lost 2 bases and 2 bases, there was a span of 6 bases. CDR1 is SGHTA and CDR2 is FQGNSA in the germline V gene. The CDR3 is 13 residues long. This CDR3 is CASSLRENYGYTL. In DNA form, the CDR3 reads TGTGCCAGCAGCTTACGCGAGAACTATGGCTACACCCTC.

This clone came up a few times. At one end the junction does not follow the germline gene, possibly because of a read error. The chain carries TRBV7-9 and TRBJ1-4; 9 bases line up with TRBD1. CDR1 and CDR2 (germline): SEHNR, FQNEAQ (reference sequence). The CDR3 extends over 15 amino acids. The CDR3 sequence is CSSSLSGTGKEKLFF. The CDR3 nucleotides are TGTTCCAGCAGCTTATCCGGGACAGGGAAGGAAAAACTGTTTTTT. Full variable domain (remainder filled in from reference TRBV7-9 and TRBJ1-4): DTGVSQNPRHKITKRGQNVTFRCDPISEHNRLYWYRQTLGQGPEFLTYFQNEAQLEKSRLLSDRFSAERPKGSFSTLEIQRTEQGDSAMYLCSSSLSGTGKEKLFFGSGTQLSVL.

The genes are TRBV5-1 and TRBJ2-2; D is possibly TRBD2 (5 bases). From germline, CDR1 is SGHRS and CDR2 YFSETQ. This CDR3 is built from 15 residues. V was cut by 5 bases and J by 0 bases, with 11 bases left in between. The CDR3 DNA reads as TGCGCCAGCAGAGAGTTAGCGACGAACACCGGGGAGCTGTTTTTT. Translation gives CASRELATNTGELFF.

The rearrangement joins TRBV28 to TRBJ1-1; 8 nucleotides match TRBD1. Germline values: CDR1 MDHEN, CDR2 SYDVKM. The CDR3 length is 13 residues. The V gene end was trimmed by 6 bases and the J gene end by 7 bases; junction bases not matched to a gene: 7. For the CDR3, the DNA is TGTGCCAGCAGCTCGTCAGGGGGCATTGAAGCTTTCTTT. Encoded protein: CASSSSGGIEAFF.

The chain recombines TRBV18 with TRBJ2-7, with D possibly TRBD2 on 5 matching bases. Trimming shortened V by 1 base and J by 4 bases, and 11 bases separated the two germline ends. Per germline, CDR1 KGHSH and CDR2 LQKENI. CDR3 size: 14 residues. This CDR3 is CASSPQAELYEQYF. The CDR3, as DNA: TGTGCCAGCTCACCACAAGCGGAGCTATACGAGCAGTACTTC.

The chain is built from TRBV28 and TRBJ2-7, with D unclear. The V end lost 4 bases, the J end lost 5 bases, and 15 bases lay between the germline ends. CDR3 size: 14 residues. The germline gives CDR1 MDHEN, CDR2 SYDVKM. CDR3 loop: CASSWYEEINEQYF. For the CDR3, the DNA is TGTGCCAGCAGTTGGTACGAGGAGATCAACGAGCAGTACTTC.

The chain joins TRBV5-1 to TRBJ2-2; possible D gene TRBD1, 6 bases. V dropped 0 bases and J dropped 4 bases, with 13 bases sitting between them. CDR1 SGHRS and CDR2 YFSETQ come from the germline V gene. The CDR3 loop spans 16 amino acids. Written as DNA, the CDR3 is TGCGCCAGCAGCTTGGTGGCAGGGGCGGGCACCGGGGAGCTGTTTTTT. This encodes CASSLVAGAGTGELFF.

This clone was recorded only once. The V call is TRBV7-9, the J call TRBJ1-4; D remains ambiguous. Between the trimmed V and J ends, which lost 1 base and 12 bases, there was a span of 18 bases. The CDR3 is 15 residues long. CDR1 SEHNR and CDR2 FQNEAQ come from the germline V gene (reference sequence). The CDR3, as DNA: TGTGCCAGCAGCTTAGATTTGCGTCCCTCCGGGGAACTGTTTTTT. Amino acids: CASSLDLRPSGELFF.

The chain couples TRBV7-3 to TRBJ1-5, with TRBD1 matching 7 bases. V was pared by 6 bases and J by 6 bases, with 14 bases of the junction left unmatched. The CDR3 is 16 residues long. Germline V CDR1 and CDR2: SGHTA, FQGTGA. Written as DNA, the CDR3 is TGTGCCAGCAGATATCTGGGGACAGAGGGCAGTCAGCCCCAGCATTTT. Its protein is CASRYLGTEGSQPQHF.

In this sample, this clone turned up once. DNA of the CDR3: TGTGCCAGCAGTTCCTTCGGAGGAAAGGGAAATGGCTACACCTTC. This encodes CASSSFGGKGNGYTF. The rearrangement links TRBV6-5 to TRBJ1-2, with D unresolved. The CDR3 consists of 15 residues. CDR1 is MNHEY and CDR2 is SVGAGI in the germline V gene. The V and J ends lost 4 bases and 6 bases respectively, with 18 bases between them.

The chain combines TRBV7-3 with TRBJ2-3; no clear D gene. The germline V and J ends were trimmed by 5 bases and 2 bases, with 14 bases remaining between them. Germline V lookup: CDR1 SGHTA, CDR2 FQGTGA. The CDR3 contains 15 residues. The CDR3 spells CASSPNGHATDTQYF. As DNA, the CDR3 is TGTGCCAGCAGCCCAAACGGTCACGCCACAGATACGCAGTATTTT.

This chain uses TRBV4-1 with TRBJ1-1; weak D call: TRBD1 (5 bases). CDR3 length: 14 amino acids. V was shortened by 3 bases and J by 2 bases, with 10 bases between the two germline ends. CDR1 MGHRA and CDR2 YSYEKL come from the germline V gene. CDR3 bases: TGCGCCAGCAGCCAGCCCAGGGATAACACTGAAGCTTTCTTT. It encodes CASSQPRDNTEAFF.

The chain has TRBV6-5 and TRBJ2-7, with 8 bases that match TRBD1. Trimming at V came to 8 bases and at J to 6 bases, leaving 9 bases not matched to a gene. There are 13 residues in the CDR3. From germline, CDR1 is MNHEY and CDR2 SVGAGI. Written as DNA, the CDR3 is TGTGCCAGCCGACAGGGGCGGGTAGGCGAGCAGTACTTC. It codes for CASRQGRVGEQYF.

DNA for the CDR3: TGTGCCAGCAGTTTTATCGACAGGGGTTTTAGAAATTCACCCCTCCACTTT. This translates into CASSFIDRGFRNSPLHF. V gene TRBV28 combines with J gene TRBJ1-6; 8 nucleotides align to TRBD1. Germline V gene sequence: CDR1 MDHEN, CDR2 SYDVKM. This CDR3 is 17 amino acids long. V shed 3 bases, J shed 7 bases, and the junction held 11 bases outside the gene matches.

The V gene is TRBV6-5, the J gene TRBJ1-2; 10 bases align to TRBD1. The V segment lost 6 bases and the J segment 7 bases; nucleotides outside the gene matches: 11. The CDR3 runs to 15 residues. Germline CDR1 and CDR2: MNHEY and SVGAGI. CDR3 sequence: CASSRWDRGSGGYTF. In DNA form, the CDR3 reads TGTGCCAGCAGCAGATGGGACAGGGGATCGGGTGGCTACACCTTC.

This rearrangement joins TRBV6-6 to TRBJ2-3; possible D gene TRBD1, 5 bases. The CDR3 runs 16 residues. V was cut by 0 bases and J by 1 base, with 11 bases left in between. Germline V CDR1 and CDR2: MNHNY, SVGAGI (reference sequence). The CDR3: CASSYSKGVGTDTQYF. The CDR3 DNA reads TGTGCCAGCAGTTACTCGAAAGGGGTCGGCACAGATACGCAGTATTTT.

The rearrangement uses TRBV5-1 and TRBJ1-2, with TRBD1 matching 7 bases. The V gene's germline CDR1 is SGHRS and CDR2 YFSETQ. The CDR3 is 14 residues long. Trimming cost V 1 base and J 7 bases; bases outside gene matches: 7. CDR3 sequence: CASSLQGEFIGYTF. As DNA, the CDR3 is TGCGCCAGCAGCTTGCAGGGGGAGTTTATTGGCTACACCTTC.

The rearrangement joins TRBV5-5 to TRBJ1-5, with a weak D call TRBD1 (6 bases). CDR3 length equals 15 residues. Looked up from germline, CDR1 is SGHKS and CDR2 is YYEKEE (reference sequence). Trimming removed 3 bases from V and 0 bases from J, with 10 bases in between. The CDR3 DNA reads TGTGCCAGCAGCTCAGGGGTGGGTAGCAATCAGCCCCAGCATTTT. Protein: CASSSGVGSNQPQHF.

The CDR3 region is CASRPTGMTDTQYF. CDR3 in DNA: TGTGCCAGCAGACCGACAGGAATGACAGATACGCAGTATTTT. The V and J genes are TRBV11-2 and TRBJ2-3; D perhaps matches TRBD1 (6 bases). CDR3 length equals 14 residues. V lost 6 bases and J 3 bases, leaving 13 bases between the germline ends. Germline-derived CDR1 and CDR2 are SGHAT and FQNNGV.

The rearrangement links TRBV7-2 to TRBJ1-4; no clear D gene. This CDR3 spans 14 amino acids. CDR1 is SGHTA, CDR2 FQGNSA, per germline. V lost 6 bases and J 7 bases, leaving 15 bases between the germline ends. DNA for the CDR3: TGTGCCAGCAGTGTCCGCAGGAATGGTGAAAAACTGTTTTTT. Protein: CASSVRRNGEKLFF.

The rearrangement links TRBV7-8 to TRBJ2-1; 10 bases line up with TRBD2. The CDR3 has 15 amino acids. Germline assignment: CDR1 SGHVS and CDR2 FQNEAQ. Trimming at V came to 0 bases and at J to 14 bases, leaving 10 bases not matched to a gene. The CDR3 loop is CASSLARLAGEMKFF. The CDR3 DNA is TGTGCCAGCAGCTTAGCCCGGCTAGCGGGGGAGATGAAGTTCTTC.

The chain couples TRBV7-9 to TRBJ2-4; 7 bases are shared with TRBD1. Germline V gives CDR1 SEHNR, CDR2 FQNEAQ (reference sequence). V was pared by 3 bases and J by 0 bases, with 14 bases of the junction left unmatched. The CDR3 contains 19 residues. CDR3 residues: CASSFIPLGQSLAKNIQYF. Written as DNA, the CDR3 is TGTGCCAGCAGCTTCATCCCCCTGGGACAGTCCCTAGCCAAAAACATTCAGTACTTC.

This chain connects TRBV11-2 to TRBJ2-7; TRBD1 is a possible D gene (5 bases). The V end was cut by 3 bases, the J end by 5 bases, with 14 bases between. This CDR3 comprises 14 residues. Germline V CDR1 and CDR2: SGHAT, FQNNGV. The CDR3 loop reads CASSFYGAADEQYF. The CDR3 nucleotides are TGTGCCAGCAGCTTTTATGGGGCGGCAGACGAGCAGTACTTC.